This entry lists 15 T cell receptor beta chains sequenced from one sample in a study of blood T cell repertoires in COVID-19. The repertoire was sequenced with immunoSEQ multiplex PCR; TCRdb's copy has only in-frame clones and lacks some. Counted here are approximately 170,000 clones, 83% occurring once; the ten biggest clones make up roughly 2%. Sequencing input: peripheral blood. These receptors came from a woman older than 75 with acute or convalescent COVID-19.

V and J are TRBV25-1 and TRBJ2-5; D not certain. Between the trimmed V and J ends, which lost 2 bases and 2 bases, there was a span of 15 bases. CDR3 size: 16 residues. Germline V gene data show CDR1 as MGHDK and CDR2 as SYGVNS. The CDR3 is CASSETGLGTQETQYF. In DNA, the CDR3 is TGTGCCAGCAGTGAAACTGGTCTGGGCACTCAAGAGACCCAGTACTTC.

The rearrangement uses TRBV5-1 and TRBJ2-3; perhaps TRBD2 as D (5 bases). The V end was cut by 2 bases, the J end by 0 bases, with 10 bases between. Per the germline V gene, CDR1 is SGHRS and CDR2 is YFSETQ. This CDR3 spans 15 amino acids. In DNA form, the CDR3 reads TGCGCCAGCAGCTTTGAGCGGCCTAGCACAGATACGCAGTATTTT. This gives the protein CASSFERPSTDTQYF.

This clone was counted a few times. The rearrangement joins TRBV7-8 to TRBJ1-2; a possible D gene is TRBD1 (5 bases). V was cut by 0 bases and J by 0 bases, with 11 bases left in between. CDR1 SGHVS and CDR2 FQNEAQ come from the germline V gene. The CDR3 extends over 16 amino acids. The CDR3 sequence is CASSLAQGGSNYGYTF. The CDR3 DNA reads as TGTGCCAGCAGCTTAGCGCAGGGAGGGTCTAACTATGGCTACACCTTC.

This chain connects TRBV27 to TRBJ1-6; 7 nucleotides agree with TRBD1. CDR1 and CDR2 (germline): MNHEY, SMNVEV (reference sequence). The CDR3 loop spans 15 amino acids. V trimming: 4 bases; J trimming: 7 bases; junction bases outside the gene matches: 7. The CDR3 nucleotides read TGTGCCAGCAGTTACAGGGGAGTGGGAAATTCACCCCTCCACTTT. Translating gives CASSYRGVGNSPLHF.

The CDR3 reads CSVGGQGRNSPLHF. Written as DNA, the CDR3 is TGCAGCGTTGGGGGACAGGGGCGGAATTCACCCCTCCACTTT. The rearrangement uses TRBV29-1 and TRBJ1-6; TRBD1 matches at 10 bases. The trim removed 4 bases at V and 7 bases at J, leaving 4 bases unmatched. CDR1 is SQVTM and CDR2 is ANQGSEA in the germline V gene. CDR3 length: 14 residues.

The DNA for the CDR3 is TGTGCCATCAGTGAAGTTGGAGGGGCAGAGTATGGCTACACCTTC. It codes for CAISEVGGAEYGYTF. The rearrangement joins TRBV10-3 to TRBJ1-2; maybe TRBD1 (5 bases). V was clipped by 3 bases and J by 5 bases, with 16 bases between them. Germline CDR1 and CDR2: ENHRY and SYGVKD. The CDR3 is 15 amino acids.

The chain combines TRBV7-2 with TRBJ2-7; D gene unclear. From germline, CDR1 is SGHTA and CDR2 FQGNSA. This CDR3 has 13 residues. V dropped 3 bases and J dropped 6 bases, with 12 bases sitting between them. As DNA, the CDR3 is TGTGCCAGCAGCTTTCCCCGGCGGTCCGAGCAGTACTTC. Its protein is CASSFPRRSEQYF.

The chain couples TRBV19 to TRBJ2-5; D may be TRBD1 (6 bases). The CDR3 runs to 13 residues. Germline V CDR1 and CDR2: LNHDA, SQIVND (reference sequence). Trimming cost V 4 bases and J 6 bases, with 12 bases left between them. CDR3 DNA: TGTGCCAGTAGTAATCAGGGGTTAAAGACCCAGTACTTC. It yields the protein CASSNQGLKTQYF.

V is TRBV3-1 (or the pseudogene TRBV3-2) and J is TRBJ2-7; a possible D gene is TRBD2 (6 bases). Looked up from germline, CDR1 is LGHDT and CDR2 is YNNKEL (reference sequence). The germline V and J ends were trimmed by 0 bases and 2 bases, with 14 bases remaining between them. The CDR3 loop spans 16 amino acids. The CDR3 reads CASSQDRRAQPYEQYF. The CDR3 DNA is TGTGCCAGCAGCCAAGATAGGAGGGCACAGCCCTACGAGCAGTACTTC.

The table lists this clone with a count of one. The gene calls are TRBV6-5 and TRBJ2-1; 8 bases are a match to TRBD2. The V gene's germline CDR1 is MNHEY and CDR2 SVGAGI. The CDR3 runs to 14 residues. After removal of 4 bases from V and 6 bases from J, the junction contained 5 bases not matched to a gene. CDR3 sequence: CASSSAGAGNEQFF. CDR3 coding DNA: TGTGCCAGCAGTTCAGCGGGAGCGGGCAATGAGCAGTTCTTC.

This clone was counted once. The chain combines TRBV5-1 with TRBJ2-1; TRBD2 aligns across 12 bases. CDR1 SGHRS and CDR2 YFSETQ come from the germline V gene. Trimming removed 0 bases from V and 8 bases from J; junction bases left unmatched: 3. The CDR3 contains 15 residues. CDR3 protein: CASSLGASGGDEQFF. In nucleotides, the CDR3 is TGCGCCAGCAGCTTGGGAGCTAGCGGGGGGGATGAGCAGTTCTTC.

The chain combines TRBV5-8 with TRBJ2-1, with 11 bases aligning to TRBD2. The ends lost 0 bases at V and 6 bases at J; junction bases unmatched: 8. The CDR3 loop spans 17 amino acids. In germline, CDR1 is SGHTS, CDR2 YDEGEE. The CDR3 bases are TGTGCCAGCAGCTTGGAACTAGCGGGAGATTCCGGCAATGAGCAGTTCTTC. Its protein product is CASSLELAGDSGNEQFF.

This clone was seen just once. This rearrangement joins TRBV6-2 or TRBV6-3 to TRBJ1-1; D is possibly TRBD1 (6 bases). This CDR3 spans 13 amino acids. V lost 6 bases and J lost 6, with 14 bases in between. The germline V gene encodes CDR1 MNHEY and CDR2 SVGEGT. The DNA of the CDR3 is TGTGCCAGCAGCGCTCAGGGGACCCCTGAAGCTTTCTTT. Protein product: CASSAQGTPEAFF.

This clone has a handful of counts. This CDR3 is CASSVTGQPQHF. The CDR3 DNA sequence: TGTGCCAGCAGCGTCACGGGTCAGCCCCAGCATTTT. V gene TRBV7-9 combines with J gene TRBJ1-5, with D hard to call. V was cut by 5 bases and J by 6 bases, with 8 bases left in between. The CDR3 sequence is 12 residues long. Germline V gene data show CDR1 as SEHNR and CDR2 as FQNEAQ (reference sequence).

The chain carries TRBV11-2 and TRBJ2-6; tentatively, D is TRBD1 (6 bases). V was pared by 1 base and J by 4 bases, with 8 bases between. Germline V gene sequence: CDR1 SGHAT, CDR2 FQNNGV. The CDR3 is 15 residues long. CDR3 sequence: CASSLVQGGANVLTF. The CDR3, as DNA: TGTGCCAGCAGCTTAGTCCAGGGGGGGGCCAACGTCCTGACTTTC.